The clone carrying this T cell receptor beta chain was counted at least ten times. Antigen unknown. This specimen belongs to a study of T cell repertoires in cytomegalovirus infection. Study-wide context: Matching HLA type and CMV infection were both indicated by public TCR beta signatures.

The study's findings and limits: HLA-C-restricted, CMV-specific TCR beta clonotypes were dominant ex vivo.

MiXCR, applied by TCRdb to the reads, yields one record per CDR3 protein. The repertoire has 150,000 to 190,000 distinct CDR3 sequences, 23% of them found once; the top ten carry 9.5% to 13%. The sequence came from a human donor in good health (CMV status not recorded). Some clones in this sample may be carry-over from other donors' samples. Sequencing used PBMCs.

Written as DNA, the CDR3 is TGTGCCAGCAGCAACCGGGACAGGGTGTCGGATCAGCCCCAGCATTTT. This translates into CASSNRDRVSDQPQHF. This sequence joins TRBV7-2 and TRBJ1-5; TRBD1 aligns across 9 bases. Germline CDR1 is SGHTA and CDR2 is FQGNSA. The CDR3 sequence is 16 residues long. Trimming cost V 5 bases and J 5 bases; bases outside gene matches: 10.